Listed below are T cell receptor beta chains from one sample, sequenced in a study of shared clonotypes between healthy human individuals. Using immunoSEQ multiplex PCR, the repertoire was profiled, and TCRdb retains in-frame clones only, with some absent. The sample holds around 1.1 million clones; around 77% are singletons and the top ten take roughly 0.82%. The sequenced sample consisted of memory CD4+ T cells from PBMCs. These receptors were obtained from a man aged 18 to 30 in good health. Some clones in this sample may be carry-over from other donors' samples. The CDR3 runs from the conserved cysteine through the conserved F or W.

j_call | v_call | cdr3_aa
TRBJ1-4 | TRBV28 | CASSAREKLFF
TRBJ2-5 | TRBV7-9 | CASTVGETQYF
TRBJ2-2 | TRBV7-7 | CASSLGTGATGELFF
TRBJ2-1 | TRBV6-5 | CASRSPGAHQFF
TRBJ1-2 | TRBV27 | CASSTLGDSGGYTF
TRBJ2-3 | TRBV29-1 | CSVSSPGTDTQYF
TRBJ1-5 | TRBV2 | CASSPTGYGNQPQHF
TRBJ1-2 | TRBV11-2 | CATLGLDYGYTF
TRBJ2-7 | TRBV15 | CATSRGVAPSYEQYF
TRBJ2-6 | TRBV30 | CAWLGGANVLTF
TRBJ1-1 | TRBV5-4 | CASSTQGRNTEAFF
TRBJ1-2 | TRBV15 | CATSRGGQGSGYTF
TRBJ1-4 | TRBV2 | CASSDQNEKLFF
TRBJ1-1 | TRBV28 | CASSLPARGSTEAFF
TRBJ1-1 | TRBV4-2 | CASSNRGDGTEAFF
TRBJ1-5 | TRBV14 | CASSQTGSKQPQHF
TRBJ2-4 | TRBV2 | CASSGPGAGIQYF
TRBJ2-3 | TRBV28 | CASSGLADTDTQYF
TRBJ2-3 | TRBV27 | CASRSAGSTDTQYF
TRBJ1-3 | TRBV5-4 | CATALGQAGNTIYF
TRBJ2-1 | TRBV5-1 | CASMPGLEYYNEQFF
TRBJ2-7 | TRBV4-1 | CASSHENRGYEQYF
TRBJ1-1 | TRBV7-9 | CASSFGYTEAFF
TRBJ2-1 | TRBV7-3 | CASSLSLRTSNEQFF
TRBJ2-5 | TRBV6-1 | CATPGGVVQETQYF
TRBJ2-1 | TRBV30 | CAWSGGAGAYGEQFF
TRBJ2-5 | TRBV6-1 | CASREGTGRQTQYF
TRBJ2-5 | TRBV10-1 | CASSDGLDRGGPRGQETQYF
TRBJ2-2 | TRBV19 | CASIGTGGGTGELFF
TRBJ2-3 | TRBV9 | CASSVTGVGGGLDTQYF
TRBJ2-3 | TRBV7-3 | CASSSGGWADTQYF
TRBJ1-3 | TRBV18 | CASSLRGDSRSGNTIYF
TRBJ2-1 | TRBV7-9 | CASSLAMEEAPFF
TRBJ2-1 | TRBV9 | CASSVVGTSGIYNEQFF
TRBJ2-7 | TRBV28 | CASRLTGLYAGLSQYEQYF
TRBJ1-3 | TRBV28 | CASSPGGGSGNTIYF
TRBJ1-2 | TRBV11-2 | CASSLLQGRSDGYTF
TRBJ2-5 | TRBV28 | CASSSGGETQYF
TRBJ2-6 | TRBV6-5 | CASSYYRGANVLTF
TRBJ1-2 | TRBV20-1 | CSARDRVGYTF
TRBJ2-7 | TRBV9 | CASSVEASGGVEQYF
TRBJ2-1 | TRBV18 | CASSQRTGGYNEQFF
TRBJ1-4 | TRBV18 | CASSDNTNEKLFF
TRBJ2-1 | TRBV10-1 | CASFEVDSEQFF
TRBJ2-5 | TRBV19 | CASSFRTERTQYF
TRBJ2-7 | TRBV28 | CASTLRMSEQYF
TRBJ2-5 | TRBV7-2 | CASSEGGRAGETQYF
TRBJ1-2 | TRBV7-2 | CASSLVPGGQYGYTF
TRBJ2-3 | TRBV6-1 | CASRWGTDTQYF